What follows are 8 T cell receptor beta chains derived from one specimen sequenced in a study of blood T cell repertoires in COVID-19 (dated by TCRdb to 2018 to 2020). To prepare the library, the immunoSEQ multiplex PCR assay was applied. The clones in this table, taken by TCRdb from immuneACCESS, are in-frame only. Not every clone is retained; where verified, under half of the shortfall comes from an unresolved V gene, and the cause of the rest is unknown. Within this sample are 50,000 to 60,000 clones, with 85% to 95% of them counted one time only. The top ten constitute less than 10% of the sample. Sequencing was carried out using peripheral blood. The receptors stem from a woman older than 75 with acute or convalescent COVID-19.

In its sample, this clone was seen a few times. The rearrangement joins TRBV7-2 to TRBJ2-7; possibly TRBD1 for D (6 bases). Germline V gene sequence: CDR1 SGHTA, CDR2 FQGNSA. The CDR3 sequence is 15 residues long. With 4 bases removed from V and 2 bases from J, the gap between germline ends came to 15 bases. DNA for the CDR3: TGTGCCAGCAGCTCCTCGTGGGGGCCGACCTACGAGCAGTACTTC. Translation: CASSSSWGPTYEQYF.

The chain couples TRBV18 to TRBJ2-7; possibly TRBD2 for D (5 bases). Trimming pared 1 base from V and 0 bases from J, leaving 10 bases between. CDR1 KGHSH and CDR2 LQKENI come from the germline V gene. The CDR3 contains 15 residues. CDR3 in amino acids: CASSPRTSSSYEQYF. Written as DNA, the CDR3 is TGTGCCAGCTCACCACGGACTTCTAGCTCCTACGAGCAGTACTTC.

The rearrangement joins TRBV11-2 to TRBJ2-1; 14 nucleotides line up with TRBD2. V dropped 3 bases and J dropped 4; count of bases not matched to a gene: 8. The germline V gene has CDR1 SGHAT and CDR2 FQNNGV. The CDR3 spans 18 residues. The CDR3 DNA reads TGTGCCAGCAGCTTTCCGGGACTAGCGGGAGATAATTACAATGAGCAGTTCTTC. Its translation: CASSFPGLAGDNYNEQFF.

This sequence joins TRBV7-2 and TRBJ1-6; D is undetermined. Germline lookup yields CDR1 SGHTA and CDR2 FQGNSA. V was clipped by 2 bases and J by 9 bases, with 17 bases between them. The CDR3 has 16 residues. The CDR3 region is CASSLQPGAISSPLHF. DNA of the CDR3: TGTGCCAGCAGCTTACAACCAGGCGCAATAAGTTCACCCCTCCACTTT. Full variable domain (remainder filled in from reference TRBV7-2 and TRBJ1-6): GAGVSQSPSNKVTEKGKDVELRCDPISGHTALYWYRQSLGQGLEFLIYFQGNSAPDKSGLPSDRFSAERTGGSVSTLTIQRTQQEDSAVYLCASSLQPGAISSPLHFGNGTRLTVT.

This clone was picked up one time. The chain uses TRBV7-9 and TRBJ1-5; 8 positions agree with TRBD1. V was clipped by 0 bases and J by 6 bases; unmatched bases: 13. Germline CDR1 reads SEHNR; CDR2 reads FQNEAQ (reference sequence). The CDR3 is made up of 18 amino acids. The CDR3 loop is CASSLAGPGQVGSQPQHF. CDR3 DNA sequence: TGTGCCAGCAGCTTAGCAGGCCCGGGACAGGTTGGTAGTCAGCCCCAGCATTTT.

This chain connects TRBV7-2 to TRBJ1-2; 7 positions agree with TRBD1. Germline CDR1 SGHTA, CDR2 FQGNSA. V lost 2 bases to trimming and J lost 3 bases; unmatched junction nucleotides: 12. This CDR3 is built from 17 residues. The CDR3 loop is CASSLPSLGGADYGYTF. As DNA, the CDR3 is TGTGCCAGCAGCTTACCGTCCCTAGGGGGCGCGGACTATGGCTACACCTTC.

V is TRBV4-2 and J is TRBJ2-2; tentatively, D is TRBD2 (6 bases). The V end was cut by 1 base, the J end by 5 bases, with 14 bases between. The germline CDR1 and CDR2 sequences are LGHNA and YNFKEQ. The CDR3 covers 16 residues. The CDR3 DNA reads TGTGCCAGCAGCCAAGCTGAGGCGGGACTTACCGGGGAGCTGTTTTTT. Translating it yields CASSQAEAGLTGELFF.

V usage is TRBV7-9 and J usage is TRBJ2-3; 9 nucleotides match TRBD2. The ends lost 2 bases at V and 3 bases at J; junction bases unmatched: 9. The CDR3 extends over 17 amino acids. Germline V lookup: CDR1 SEHNR, CDR2 FQNEAQ (reference sequence). The CDR3 reads CASSLSSGTSGTDTQYF. CDR3 nucleotides: TGTGCCAGCAGCTTAAGTTCTGGCACTAGCGGGACAGATACGCAGTATTTT.